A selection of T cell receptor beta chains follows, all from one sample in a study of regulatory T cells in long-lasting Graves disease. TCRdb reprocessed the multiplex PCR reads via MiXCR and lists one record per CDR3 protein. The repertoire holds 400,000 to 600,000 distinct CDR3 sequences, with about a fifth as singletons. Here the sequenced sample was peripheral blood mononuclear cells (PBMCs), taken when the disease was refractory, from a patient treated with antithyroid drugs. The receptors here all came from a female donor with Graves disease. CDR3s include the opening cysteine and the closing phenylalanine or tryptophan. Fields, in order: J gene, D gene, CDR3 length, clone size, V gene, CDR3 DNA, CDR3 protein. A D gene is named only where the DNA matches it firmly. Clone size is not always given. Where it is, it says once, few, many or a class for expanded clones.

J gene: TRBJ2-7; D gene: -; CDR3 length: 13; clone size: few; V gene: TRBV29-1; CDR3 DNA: TGCAGCGTTGTGGAGGGTATCACCTACGAGCAGTACTTC; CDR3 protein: CSVVEGITYEQYF
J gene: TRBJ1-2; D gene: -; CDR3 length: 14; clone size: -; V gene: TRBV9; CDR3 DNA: TGTGCCAGCAGCGTAGGCACAAGGGACTATGGCTACACCTTC; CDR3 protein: CASSVGTRDYGYTF
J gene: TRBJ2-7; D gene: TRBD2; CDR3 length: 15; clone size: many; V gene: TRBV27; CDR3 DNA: TGTGCCAGCAGATTTAGCGGGAGCATGTCCTACGAGCAGTACTTC; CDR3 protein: CASRFSGSMSYEQYF
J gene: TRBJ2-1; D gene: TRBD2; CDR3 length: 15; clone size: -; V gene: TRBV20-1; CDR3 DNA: TGCAGTGCTCCCCAGGGACTAGCGGCATACAATGAGCAGTTCTTC; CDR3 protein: CSAPQGLAAYNEQFF
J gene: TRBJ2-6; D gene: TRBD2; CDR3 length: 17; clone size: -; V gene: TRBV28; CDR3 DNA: TGTGCCAGCAGTTTAATACTAGCGGGATTTGGGGCCAACGTCCTGACTTTC; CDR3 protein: CASSLILAGFGANVLTF
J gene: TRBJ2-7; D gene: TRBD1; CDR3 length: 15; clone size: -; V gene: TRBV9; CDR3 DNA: TGTGCCAGCAGCCCCAGGACAGGGGTTATTTACGAGCAGTACTTC; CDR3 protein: CASSPRTGVIYEQYF
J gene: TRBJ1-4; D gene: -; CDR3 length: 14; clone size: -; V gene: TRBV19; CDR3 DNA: TGTGCCAGTAGTACTTTGGGAGGGGATGAAAAACTGTTTTTT; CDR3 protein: CASSTLGGDEKLFF
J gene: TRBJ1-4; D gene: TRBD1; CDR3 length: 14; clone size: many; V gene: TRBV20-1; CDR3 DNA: TGCAGTGCTAGGGCTGGGACAGGGAATGAAAAACTGTTTTTT; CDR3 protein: CSARAGTGNEKLFF
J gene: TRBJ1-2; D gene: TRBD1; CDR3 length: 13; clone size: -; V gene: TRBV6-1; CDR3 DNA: TGTACCAGCAGGGCGACAGGGCCTAATGGCTACACCTTC; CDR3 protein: CTSRATGPNGYTF
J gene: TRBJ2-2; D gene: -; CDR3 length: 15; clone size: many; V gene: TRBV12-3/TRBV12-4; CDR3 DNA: TGTGCCAGCAGTTCTTGGACAGCGAACACCGGGGAGCTGTTTTTT; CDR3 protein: CASSSWTANTGELFF
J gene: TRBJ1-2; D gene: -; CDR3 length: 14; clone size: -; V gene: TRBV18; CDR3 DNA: TGTGCCAGCTCACCACCGAGCCCCGGCTATGGCTACACCTTC; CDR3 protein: CASSPPSPGYGYTF
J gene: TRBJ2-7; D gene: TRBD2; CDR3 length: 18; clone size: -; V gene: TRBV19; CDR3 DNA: TGTGCCAGTAGTATATTGCACCGGACTAGCGGGAGGTCCCACGAGCAGTACTTC; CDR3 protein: CASSILHRTSGRSHEQYF
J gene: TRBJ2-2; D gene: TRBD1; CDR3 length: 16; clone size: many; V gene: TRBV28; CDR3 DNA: TGTGCCAGCAGTTTACCGGACAGGGATCACACCGGGGAGCTGTTTTTT; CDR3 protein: CASSLPDRDHTGELFF
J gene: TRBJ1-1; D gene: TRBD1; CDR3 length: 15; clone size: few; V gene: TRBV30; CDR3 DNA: TGTGCCTGGAGTACTGGGACAGGGTCGTACACTGAAGCTTTCTTT; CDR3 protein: CAWSTGTGSYTEAFF
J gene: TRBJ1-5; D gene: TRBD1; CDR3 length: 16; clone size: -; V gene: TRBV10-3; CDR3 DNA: TGTGCCATCAGTGATTCGCACAGGGGGGGCGATCGGCCCCAGCATTTT; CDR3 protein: CAISDSHRGGDRPQHF
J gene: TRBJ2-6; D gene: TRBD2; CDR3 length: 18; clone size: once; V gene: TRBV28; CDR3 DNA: TGTGCCAGCGGTCGCCCAACGGGGGGGGAAGTTGGGGCCAACGTCCTGACTTTC; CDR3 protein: CASGRPTGGEVGANVLTF
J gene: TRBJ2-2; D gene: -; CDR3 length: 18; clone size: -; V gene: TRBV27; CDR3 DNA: TGTGCCAGCAGTTTATCGGCAAACGGGCTTATAAACACCGGGGAGCTGTTTTTT; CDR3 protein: CASSLSANGLINTGELFF
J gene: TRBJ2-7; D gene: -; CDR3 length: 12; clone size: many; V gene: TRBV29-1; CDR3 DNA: TGCAGCGTTGAGGACTCACGCGACGAGCAGTACTTC; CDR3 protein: CSVEDSRDEQYF
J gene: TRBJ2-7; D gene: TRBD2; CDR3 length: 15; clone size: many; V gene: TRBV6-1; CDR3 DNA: TGTGCCAGCAGTCCCGGGAGGGGGGCCTCCTACGAGCAGTACTTC; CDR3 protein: CASSPGRGASYEQYF
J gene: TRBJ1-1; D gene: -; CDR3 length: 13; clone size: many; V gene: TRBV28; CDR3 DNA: TGTGCCAGCAGAAAGGACCTGAACACTGAAGCTTTCTTT; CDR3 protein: CASRKDLNTEAFF
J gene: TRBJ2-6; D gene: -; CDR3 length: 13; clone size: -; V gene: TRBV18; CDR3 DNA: TGTGCCAGCTCACCCACTGAGGCCAACGTCCTGACTTTC; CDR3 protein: CASSPTEANVLTF
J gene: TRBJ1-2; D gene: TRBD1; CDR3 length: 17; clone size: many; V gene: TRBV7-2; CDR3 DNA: TGTGCCAGCAGCAGGGAGGGACAGGGAGTTCTAGGCTATGGCTACACCTTC; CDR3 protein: CASSREGQGVLGYGYTF
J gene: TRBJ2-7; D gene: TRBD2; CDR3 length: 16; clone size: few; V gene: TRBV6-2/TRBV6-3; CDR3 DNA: TGTGCCAGCAGTTACGATTTAGGACTAGCGCGCTACGAGCAGTACTTC; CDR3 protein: CASSYDLGLARYEQYF
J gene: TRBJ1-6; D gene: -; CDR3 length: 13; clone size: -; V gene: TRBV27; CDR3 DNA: TGTGCCGGCAGTTTATCGGTTTATTCACCCCTCCACTTT; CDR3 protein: CAGSLSVYSPLHF
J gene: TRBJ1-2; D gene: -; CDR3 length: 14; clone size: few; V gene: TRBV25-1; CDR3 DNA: TGTGCCAGCAGTCCTCGGACCAGGCCCTATGGCTACACCTTC; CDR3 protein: CASSPRTRPYGYTF
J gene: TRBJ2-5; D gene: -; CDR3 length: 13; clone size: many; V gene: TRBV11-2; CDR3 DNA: TGTGCCAGCAGCTTAGATTTTGCGCAGACCCAGTACTTC; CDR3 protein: CASSLDFAQTQYF
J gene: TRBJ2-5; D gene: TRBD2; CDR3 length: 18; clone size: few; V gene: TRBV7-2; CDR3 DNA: TGTGCCAGCAGCCCGACGTCAGCGGGAGGTCTCGACCCCGAGACCCAGTACTTC; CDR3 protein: CASSPTSAGGLDPETQYF
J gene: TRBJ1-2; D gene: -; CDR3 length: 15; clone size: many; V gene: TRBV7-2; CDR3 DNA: TGTGCCAGCAGCTTACAGGGGACCCAAAACTATGGCTACACCTTC; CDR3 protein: CASSLQGTQNYGYTF
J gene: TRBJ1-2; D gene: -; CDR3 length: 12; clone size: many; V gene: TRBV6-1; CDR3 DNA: TGTGCCAGCAGTGAAGCAGGGTATGGCTACACCTTC; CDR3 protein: CASSEAGYGYTF
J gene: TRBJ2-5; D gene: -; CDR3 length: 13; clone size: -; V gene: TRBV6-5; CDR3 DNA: TGTGCCAGCAGTTACTCGACAGCGGGTAGCCAGTACTTC; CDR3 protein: CASSYSTAGSQYF
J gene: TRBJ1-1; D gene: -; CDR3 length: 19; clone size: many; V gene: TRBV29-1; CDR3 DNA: TGCAGCCGTGCGCAGAACAGGACAAGGGTTTTGACCATGAACACTGAAGCTTTCTTT; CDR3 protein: CSRAQNRTRVLTMNTEAFF
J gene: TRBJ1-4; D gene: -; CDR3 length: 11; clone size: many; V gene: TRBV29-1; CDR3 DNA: TGCAGCGTTGGAAGGGGGGAGGAACTGTTTTTT; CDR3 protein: CSVGRGEELFF
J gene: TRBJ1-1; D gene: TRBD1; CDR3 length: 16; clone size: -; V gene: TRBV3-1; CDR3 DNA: TGTGCCAGCAGCCAAGAAGGGGCAGGGGGCTGGACTGAAGCTTTCTTT; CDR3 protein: CASSQEGAGGWTEAFF
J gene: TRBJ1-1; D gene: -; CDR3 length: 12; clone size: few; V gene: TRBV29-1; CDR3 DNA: TGCAGCGTTCCGGATGAGAACACTGAAGCTTTCTTT; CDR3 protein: CSVPDENTEAFF
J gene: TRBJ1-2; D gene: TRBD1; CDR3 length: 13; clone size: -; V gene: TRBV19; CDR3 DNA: TGTGCCAGTCGACAGGGGTCCTACTATGGCTACACCTTC; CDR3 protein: CASRQGSYYGYTF
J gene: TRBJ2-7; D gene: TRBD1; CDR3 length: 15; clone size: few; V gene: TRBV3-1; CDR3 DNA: TGTGCCAGCAGTCAGAACAGGGGGCTGACCTACGAGCAGTACTTC; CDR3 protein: CASSQNRGLTYEQYF
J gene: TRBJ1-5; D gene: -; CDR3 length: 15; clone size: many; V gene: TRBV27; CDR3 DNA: TGTGCCAGCAGCCCGGGGACATCTCAGTCGCAGCCCCAGCATTTT; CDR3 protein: CASSPGTSQSQPQHF
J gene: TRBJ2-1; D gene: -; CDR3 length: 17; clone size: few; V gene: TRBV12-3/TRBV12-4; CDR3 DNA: TGTGCCAGCAGTTTAGGGGCTGCCGGCAGCTCCTACAATGAGCAGTTCTTC; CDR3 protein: CASSLGAAGSSYNEQFF
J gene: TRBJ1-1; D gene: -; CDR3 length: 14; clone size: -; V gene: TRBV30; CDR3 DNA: TGTGCCTGGGACCTCCCGGGGGGGAACACTGAAGCTTTCTTT; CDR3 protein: CAWDLPGGNTEAFF
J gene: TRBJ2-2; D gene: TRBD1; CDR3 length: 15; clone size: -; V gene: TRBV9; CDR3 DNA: TGTGCCAGCAGCGTGGGACAGAAGCACACCGGGGAGCTGTTTTTT; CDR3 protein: CASSVGQKHTGELFF
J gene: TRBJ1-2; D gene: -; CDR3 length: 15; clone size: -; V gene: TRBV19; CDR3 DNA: TGTGCCAGTAATGCCCTCGAGGGTCTTGGCTATGGCTACACCTTC; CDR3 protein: CASNALEGLGYGYTF
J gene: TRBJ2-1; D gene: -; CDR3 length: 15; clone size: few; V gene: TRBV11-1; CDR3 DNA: TGTGCCAGCAGCTTAGGGCTAGTCTCCTACAATGAGCAGTTCTTC; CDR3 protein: CASSLGLVSYNEQFF
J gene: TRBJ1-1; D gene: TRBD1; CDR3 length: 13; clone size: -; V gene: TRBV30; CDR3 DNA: TGTGCCTGGAGAGACAGGGGTCTCACTGAAGCTTTCTTT; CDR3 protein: CAWRDRGLTEAFF
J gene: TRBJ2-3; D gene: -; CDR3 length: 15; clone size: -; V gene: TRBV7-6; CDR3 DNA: TGTGCCAGCAGCCCATCGGGAGCCGGCACAGATACGCAGTATTTT; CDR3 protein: CASSPSGAGTDTQYF
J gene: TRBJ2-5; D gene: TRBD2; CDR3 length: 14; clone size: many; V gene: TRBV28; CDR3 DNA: TGTGCCAGCAGTTGGCTAGCGGACCAAGAGACCCAGTACTTC; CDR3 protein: CASSWLADQETQYF
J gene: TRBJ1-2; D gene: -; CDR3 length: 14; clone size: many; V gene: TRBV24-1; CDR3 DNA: TGTGCCACCAGTGAACACGACAGCAACTATGGCTACACCTTC; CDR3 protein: CATSEHDSNYGYTF